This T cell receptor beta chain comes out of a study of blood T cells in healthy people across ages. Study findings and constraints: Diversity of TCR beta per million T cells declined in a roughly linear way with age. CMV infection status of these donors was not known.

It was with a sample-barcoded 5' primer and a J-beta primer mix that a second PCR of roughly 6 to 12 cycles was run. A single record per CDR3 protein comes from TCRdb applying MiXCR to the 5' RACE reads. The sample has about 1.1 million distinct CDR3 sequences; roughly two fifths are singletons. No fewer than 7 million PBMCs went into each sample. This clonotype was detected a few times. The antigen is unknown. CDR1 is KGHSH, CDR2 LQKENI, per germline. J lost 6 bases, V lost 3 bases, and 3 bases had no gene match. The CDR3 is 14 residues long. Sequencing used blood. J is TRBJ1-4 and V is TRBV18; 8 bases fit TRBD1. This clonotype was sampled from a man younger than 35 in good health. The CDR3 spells CASSPEQGDEKLFF. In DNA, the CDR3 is TGTGCCAGCTCACCGGAACAGGGGGATGAAAAACTGTTTTTT.